In its sample, the clone carrying this T cell receptor beta chain was seen once. What it binds is unknown. A clone one base away is much larger, so this may be a read error. Germline V CDR1 and CDR2: SGHRS, YFSETQ. After removal of 0 bases from V and 5 bases from J, the junction contained 6 bases not matched to a gene. The CDR3 runs 16 residues. These data come from a study of lung T cells in sarcoidosis with Löfgren's syndrome. Study outcomes and limitations: TRAV12-1 preferentially paired with TRBV2, with homologous CDR3s. Löfgren's syndrome patients reportedly showed greatest TRAV12-1 and TRBV2 expansion versus controls.

TCRdb reanalysed the reads using MiXCR and keeps one entry per CDR3 protein. The sample includes about 21,000 distinct CDR3 sequences, about a fifth of them seen just once. The receptor was derived from a human donor with sarcoidosis (Löfgren's syndrome or another form), or a control subject (not recorded which). Sequenced input: CD4+ T cells from PBMCs. J is TRBJ2-5 and V is TRBV5-1; 11 bases agree with TRBD1. The CDR3 region has the DNA TGCGCCAGCAGCTTGGCCGGGACAGGGGGGATCGAGACCCAGTACTTC. Protein product: CASSLAGTGGIETQYF.